Presented here are 27 T cell receptor beta chains from one specimen sequenced in a study of identical twins (dated by TCRdb to about 2016). The library was obtained by 5' RACE. TCRdb records Illumina HiSeq 2000 as the sequencer. TCRdb reran the public reads through fastp at Q25 and MiXCR, keeping productive beta chains. Identical CDR3 protein sequences are pooled into one entry, listed with their most common genes and DNA. Here the sample has approximately 350,000 distinct CDR3 sequences; 9% to 15% occur a single time. The top ten clonotypes cover 7.2% of the sample. The sample also formed part of further work on yellow fever vaccine responses in identical twins.

Material: CD8+ T cells sorted from blood. All receptors derive from a woman aged 18-35 years in good health.

V is TRBV20-1 and J is TRBJ2-7; D unclear. The CDR3 extends over 11 amino acids. With 6 bases removed from V and 3 bases from J, the gap between germline ends came to 9 bases. In germline, CDR1 is DFQATT, CDR2 SNEGSKA (reference sequence). The CDR3 DNA is TGCAGTGCCCCGGTCAACTACGAGCAGTACGTC. It encodes CSAPVNYEQYV.

The chain carries TRBV7-8 and TRBJ2-7, with D possibly matching TRBD1 (7 bases). CDR1 is SGHVS, CDR2 FQNEAQ, per germline. The CDR3 extends over 14 amino acids. The V and J ends lost 5 bases and 3 bases respectively, with 14 bases between them. CDR3 nucleotides: TGTGCCAGCAGCGGAGGGACAGATTACTACGAGCAGTACTTC. Amino acid sequence: CASSGGTDYYEQYF.

This clonotype was observed a handful of times. The chain is built from TRBV27 and TRBJ2-7; 8 bases agree with TRBD1. Germline CDR1 reads MNHEY; CDR2 reads SMNVEV (reference sequence). The CDR3 covers 15 residues. The V and J ends lost 5 bases and 5 bases, in that order; junction bases with no gene match: 11. CDR3: CASSLSLTGANEQYF. The CDR3 DNA reads TGTGCCAGCAGTCTTTCTTTGACAGGGGCCAACGAGCAGTACTTC.

The CDR3 is CASSSTTGLPQYF. The CDR3 DNA reads TGTGCCAGCAGCTCTACAACGGGACTTCCTCAGTACTTC. The V and J genes are TRBV5-4 and TRBJ2-4, with TRBD2 as a possible D gene (6 bases). Germline V gives CDR1 SGHNT, CDR2 YYREEE (reference sequence). The germline V and J ends were trimmed by 3 bases and 12 bases, with 16 bases remaining between them. The CDR3 is 13 residues long.

In its sample, this clonotype was seen many times. V usage is TRBV5-1 and J usage is TRBJ1-1, with D unclear. This CDR3 has 12 residues. Between the trimmed V and J ends, which lost 0 bases and 4 bases, there was a span of 4 bases. The germline CDR1 and CDR2 sequences are SGHRS and YFSETQ. CDR3 sequence reads: CASSLESTEAFF. CDR3 sequence (DNA): TGCGCCAGCAGCTTGGAGAGCACTGAAGCTTTCTTT.

The genes are TRBV24-1 and TRBJ2-7, with TRBD2 matching over 11 bases. Germline V gene sequence: CDR1 KGHDR, CDR2 SFDVKD. With V trimmed by 4 bases and J by 2 bases, 9 bases remained unmatched. This CDR3 is 17 amino acids long. The DNA for the CDR3 is TGTGCCACCAGTGAGCACCCGGGACTAGCGGAGCCCTACGAGCAGTACGTC. It translates to CATSEHPGLAEPYEQYV.

This chain uses TRBV11-1 with TRBJ2-2, with 7 bases matching TRBD2. CDR1 and CDR2 (germline): SGHAT, FQDESV (reference sequence). Trimming cost V 3 bases and J 4 bases; bases outside gene matches: 14. This CDR3 comprises 18 residues. CDR3 sequence: CASSFRVPGGSGTGELFF. Written as DNA, the CDR3 is TGTGCCAGCAGCTTTCGAGTCCCCGGGGGGTCCGGCACCGGGGAGCTGTTTTTT.

This clonotype showed up many times. Germline and junction disagree at one end, which may indicate a read error. The chain recombines TRBV12-3 or TRBV12-4 with TRBJ2-5; D perhaps matches TRBD2 (5 bases). This CDR3 spans 16 amino acids. CDR3 sequence reads: CASSLAGLARSWTQYF. DNA of the CDR3: TGTGCCAGCAGTCTAGCAGGCTTGGCCAGAAGTTGGACCCAGTACTTC.

J is TRBJ2-5 and V is TRBV7-9; 12 nucleotides align to TRBD1. Trimming removed 6 bases from V and 5 bases from J; junction bases left unmatched: 10. Germline CDR1 SEHNR, CDR2 FQNEAQ (reference sequence). This CDR3 has 16 residues. CDR3 amino acids: CASRLTGTGGWETQYF. CDR3 coding DNA: TGTGCCAGCAGGCTAACCGGGACAGGGGGCTGGGAGACCCAGTACTTC. Full variable domain (missing parts from reference TRBV7-9 and TRBJ2-5): DTGVSQNPRHKITKRGQNVTFRCDPISEHNRLYWYRQTLGQGPEFLTYFQNEAQLEKSRLLSDRFSAERPKGSFSTLEIQRTEQGDSAMYLCASRLTGTGGWETQYFGPGTRLLVL.

This clonotype was counted between two and nine times. This chain links TRBV20-1 with TRBJ2-2; TRBD2 agrees at 7 bases. The CDR3 sequence is 15 residues long. V was clipped by 0 bases and J by 6 bases; unmatched bases: 7. The germline V gene encodes CDR1 DFQATT and CDR2 SNEGSKA (reference sequence). The CDR3 is CSAREPLTSAGELFF. The CDR3 bases are TGCAGTGCTAGAGAGCCCCTTACTAGCGCCGGGGAGCTGTTTTTT.

CDR3 sequence reads: CASSLASAGSTDTQYF. The DNA for the CDR3 is TGTGCCAGCAGCTTAGCCTCGGCGGGAAGCACAGATACGCAGTATTTT. J is TRBJ2-3 and V is TRBV11-2; weak D call: TRBD2 (6 bases). The CDR3 totals 16 residues. V was pared by 1 base and J by 0 bases, with 11 bases between. CDR1 and CDR2 (germline): SGHAT, FQNNGV.

This clonotype occurred many times. The chain carries TRBV28 and TRBJ2-1; D remains ambiguous. This CDR3 is built from 13 residues. The V and J ends lost 2 bases and 4 bases respectively, with 6 bases between them. Germline-derived CDR1 and CDR2 are MDHEN and SYDVKM. CDR3 nucleotide sequence: TGTGCCAGCAGTTTACGGCGGTACAATGAGCAGTTCTTC. Translated, it gives CASSLRRYNEQFF.

This clonotype was observed many times. The chain recombines TRBV5-1 with TRBJ1-1; D gene uncertain. The CDR3 is 14 residues long. Trimming took off 4 bases at V and 5 bases at J, with 15 bases between the two ends. Germline V lookup: CDR1 SGHRS, CDR2 YFSETQ. The CDR3 sequence: CASSLLEGKTEAFF. DNA for the CDR3: TGCGCCAGCAGCCTACTCGAAGGGAAAACTGAAGCTTTCTTT.

The CDR3 bases are TGTGCCAGCAGCACGGGACACGATTCCTACGAGCAGTACTTC. Amino acid sequence: CASSTGHDSYEQYF. This chain uses TRBV28 with TRBJ2-7; possible D gene TRBD1, 6 bases. Trimming shortened V by 6 bases and J by 1 base, and 13 bases separated the two germline ends. From germline, CDR1 is MDHEN and CDR2 SYDVKM. The CDR3 totals 14 residues.

This clonotype has just a few counts. This chain links TRBV29-1 with TRBJ2-5; tentatively, D is TRBD2 (5 bases). The CDR3 consists of 14 residues. Trimming left V 4 bases short and J 5 bases short, with 17 bases between. The germline CDR1 and CDR2 sequences are SQVTM and ANQGSEA. The CDR3 is CSVVVGVGGETQYF. DNA for the CDR3: TGCAGCGTTGTTGTGGGAGTTGGTGGGGAGACCCAGTACTTC.

This clonotype has more than one count but fewer than ten. V is TRBV2 and J is TRBJ1-6; D remains unclear. The CDR3 covers 15 residues. The V and J ends lost 0 bases and 9 bases respectively, with 12 bases between them. Per the germline V gene, CDR1 is SNHLY and CDR2 is FYNNEI. The CDR3 spells CASSEASGLSSPLHF. CDR3 bases: TGTGCCAGCAGTGAAGCGTCGGGCCTAAGTTCACCCCTCCACTTT.

Many counts were recorded for this clonotype. V gene TRBV29-1 combines with J gene TRBJ1-2; a possible D gene is TRBD1 (6 bases). Trimming removed 3 bases from V and 6 bases from J, with 14 bases in between. This CDR3 is built from 13 residues. Germline lookup yields CDR1 SQVTM and CDR2 ANQGSEA. The CDR3 protein is CSVESRGWDGYTF. As DNA, the CDR3 is TGCAGCGTTGAGAGCAGGGGTTGGGATGGCTACACCTTC. Based on the CDR3 plus reference TRBV29-1 and TRBJ1-2, the full variable domain is SAVISQKPSRDICQRGTSLTIQCQVDSQVTMMFWYRQQPGQSLTLIATANQGSEATYESGFVIDKFPISRPNLTFSTLTVSNMSPEDSSIYLCSVESRGWDGYTFGSGTRLTVV.

This sequence joins TRBV5-1 and TRBJ2-1; 16 nucleotides match TRBD2. The CDR3 totals 16 residues. Germline V CDR1 and CDR2: SGHRS, YFSETQ. The V gene end was trimmed by 4 bases and the J gene end by 7 bases; junction bases not matched to a gene: 5. The CDR3 spells CASSPGTSGRVNEQFF. In DNA form, the CDR3 reads TGCGCCAGCAGCCCGGGGACTAGCGGGAGGGTGAATGAGCAGTTCTTC.

The genes are TRBV27 and TRBJ2-5, with D maybe TRBD2 (6 bases). The CDR3 has 13 amino acids. Germline lookup yields CDR1 MNHEY and CDR2 SMNVEV (reference sequence). V was shortened by 6 bases and J by 5 bases, with 13 bases between the two germline ends. CDR3 coding DNA: TGTGCCAGCAGCTGGGACGGAGGGGAGACCCAGTACTTC. Translation: CASSWDGGETQYF.

The rearrangement links TRBV9 to TRBJ1-2, with 7 bases matching TRBD1. The CDR3 loop spans 18 amino acids. V lost 3 bases to trimming and J lost 4 bases; unmatched junction nucleotides: 18. CDR1 and CDR2 from the germline V gene are SGDLS and YYNGEE. CDR3 sequence (DNA): TGTGCCAGCAGCGGGAGGGACACCGGGACAGCTATCCCCTATGGCTACACCTTC. This gives the protein CASSGRDTGTAIPYGYTF.

V usage is TRBV20-1 and J usage is TRBJ2-3; D not certain. The V end lost 3 bases, the J end lost 6 bases, and 19 bases lay between the germline ends. CDR1 DFQATT and CDR2 SNEGSKA come from the germline V gene (reference sequence). This CDR3 has 15 amino acids. In DNA form, the CDR3 reads TGCAGTGCTAGGGGTTATAGGCTTTTGGGGGATACGCAGTATTTT. This sequence encodes CSARGYRLLGDTQYF.

The chain recombines TRBV7-2 with TRBJ2-5; 7 nucleotides align to TRBD2. This CDR3 is 14 amino acids long. J was trimmed by 5 bases and V by 5 bases; bases with no gene match: 8. Germline V lookup: CDR1 SGHTA, CDR2 FQGNSA. DNA of the CDR3: TGTGCCAGCAGCCCCCCGGGGGGTATTGAGACCCAGTACTTC. Its protein is CASSPPGGIETQYF.

V and J are TRBV4-2 and TRBJ1-2; 7 bases align to TRBD1. This CDR3 is built from 15 residues. V lost 0 bases to trimming and J lost 8 bases; unmatched junction nucleotides: 9. Germline V gives CDR1 LGHNA, CDR2 YNFKEQ. In nucleotides, the CDR3 is TGTGCCAGCAGCCAAGAGGTGGGAGGGGGCCAGGGCTACACCTTC. Translating it yields CASSQEVGGGQGYTF.

J is TRBJ2-1 and V is TRBV10-2; TRBD2 might be the D (5 bases). The V end lost 3 bases, the J end lost 6 bases, and 15 bases lay between the germline ends. The CDR3 loop spans 15 amino acids. Germline V gene data show CDR1 as WSHSY and CDR2 as SAAADI. In DNA form, the CDR3 reads TGCGCCAGCAGTGAAGGGAGAGGAGCCGGCAATGAGCAGTTCTTC. It specifies CASSEGRGAGNEQFF.

This clonotype came up a few times. The chain recombines TRBV10-2 with TRBJ1-6; maybe TRBD1 (5 bases). The ends were cut back, 7 bases at V and 4 bases at J, with 14 bases in the middle. This CDR3 spans 15 amino acids. Germline loops: CDR1 WSHSY, CDR2 SAAADI. CDR3 protein: CASNLGQGYNSPLHF. As DNA, the CDR3 is TGCGCCAGCAACCTAGGACAAGGGTATAATTCACCCCTCCACTTT.

This clonotype was detected a few times. Mismatch with germline at one junction end may stem from a read error. This chain joins TRBV29-1 and TRBJ2-5; TRBD2 matches at 7 bases. The length of the CDR3 is 12 residues. Germline V gene sequence: CDR1 SQVTM, CDR2 ANQGSEA. DNA for the CDR3: TGCAGCGTTGTGATAGCGGGTGGCCTTAAAGCCTTC. It is translated as CSVVIAGGLKAF.

This clonotype has just a few counts. The chain recombines TRBV14 with TRBJ1-2, with D perhaps TRBD1 (6 bases). The V end was cut by 6 bases, the J end by 1 base, with 15 bases between. CDR1 is SGHDN, CDR2 FVKESK, per germline. This CDR3 is 15 amino acids long. In DNA form, the CDR3 reads TGTGCCAGCAGGAGGCCCGGACAGTTTAACTATGGCTACACCTTC. As protein: CASRRPGQFNYGYTF.